The source of this TCR beta chain is a study of beta chain features in type 1 diabetes. Study-level information: All samples together contributed 100 million to 120 million sorted cells for examination. Overall study findings and caveats: Diminished insertions and augmented deletions at VDJ junctions characterized type 1 diabetes patients. Naive, central memory and Treg TCRB repertoires appeared more alike in patients than in healthy donors. Significant though moderate, a shortening of TCRB CDR3s appeared in all four CD4+ subsets of Type 1 diabetes patients.

This clone was picked up a small number of times. Its target is not known. As every portion of the isolated RNA was reverse transcribed, the sequencing read expressed TCRB transcripts. Profiled with immunoSEQ multiplex PCR; TCRdb holds only in-frame clones, not every one. The sample has some 150,000 clones; under 60% are singletons. The CDR3 is 14 residues long. V dropped 6 bases and J dropped 2 bases, with 11 bases sitting between them. Germline loops: CDR1 MDHEN, CDR2 SYDVKM. The sequenced material came from Tregs from blood. This sequence was found in a man between 18 and 29 years old in good health. This chain uses TRBV28 with TRBJ1-3, with no clear D. The DNA for the CDR3 is TGTGCCAGCAGCCTTATAGCCGCTGGAAACACCATATATTTT. Protein product: CASSLIAAGNTIYF.